This T cell receptor (beta chain) emerged from a study of blood T cell repertoires in COVID-19. Whole-study context: Sources were T cells, B-cell-depleted T cells, or PBMCs; the material itself was cDNA or gDNA.

Trimming left V 4 bases short and J 9 bases short, with 22 bases between. Germline assignment: CDR1 SGHDN and CDR2 FVKESK. The CDR3 length is 15 residues. Adults between roughly 18 and 95 years of age took part from more than 20 US areas. Participant-given clinical history determined each cohort assignment. Original processing notes: By means of reference gene primer amplification, nucleated cell counts were estimated. Only in-frame clones appear in the TCRdb table, and some are missing; sequencing was by immunoSEQ multiplex PCR. V, J and clone size derive from that table, while D and trimming were established from the DNA sequence. Among about 400,000 clones listed, roughly 90% were seen once.

The TCR comes from a woman in her thirties or forties with acute COVID-19. Sequenced input: PBMCs or T cells enriched from blood (not recorded which). The rearrangement joins TRBV14 to TRBJ2-7, with D possibly TRBD1 on 6 matching bases. The CDR3 DNA reads as TGTGCCAGCAGCCGCCCGGGACATTTCTACTATGGGCAGTACTTC. As protein: CASSRPGHFYYGQYF.